These T cell receptor beta chains were read from a single sample in a study of cytomegalovirus exposure and HLA in healthy donors. Sequencing used immunoSEQ multiplex PCR; TCRdb keeps in-frame clones, though not all of them. This table holds about 160,000 clones, 70% to 80% found once. The sample consisted of PBMCs. Receptor source: a man aged 55 to 70 in good health and CMV-seronegative. CDR3s include the opening cysteine and the closing phenylalanine or tryptophan. Each record gives: D gene, J gene, V gene, clone size, CDR3 protein, CDR3 DNA. D genes are given only for firm matches. Rows give clone size only sometimes, using once, few, many, or a class for an expanded clone.

>TRBD1|TRBJ1-2|TRBV23-1|.
CARSPDRGPRQRYYGYTF
TGCGCCAGAAGTCCGGACAGGGGGCCAAGACAGCGTTATTATGGCTACACCTTC
>.|TRBJ1-3|TRBV11-2|.
CASSLLLANSGNTIYF
TGTGCCAGCAGCCTCCTTTTGGCAAACTCTGGAAACACCATATATTTT
>.|TRBJ2-7|TRBV27|.
CASNRVMITYEQYF
TGTGCCAGCAACAGGGTAATGATAACCTACGAGCAGTACTTC
>TRBD2|TRBJ2-1|TRBV27|few
CASSLGTRGNEQFF
TGTGCCAGCAGTTTAGGGACTAGAGGCAATGAGCAGTTCTTC
>TRBD1|TRBJ2-7|TRBV4-2|.
CASSQDRGTGRHKQYF
TGTGCCAGCAGCCAAGATAGGGGGACAGGGAGGCACAAGCAGTACTTC
>TRBD2|TRBJ2-4|TRBV19|once
CASSGRAATAGIQYF
TGTGCCAGTAGCGGGAGGGCCGCTACCGCGGGCATTCAGTACTTC
>.|TRBJ1-4|TRBV5-1|.
CASSLGSDRINEKLFF
TGCGCCAGCAGTCTTGGATCAGACAGGATTAATGAAAAACTGTTTTTT
>.|TRBJ2-5|TRBV28|.
CASSSEETQYF
TGTGCCAGCAGTTCCGAAGAGACCCAGTACTTC
>TRBD1|TRBJ1-1|TRBV7-2|.
CASRSITGGTEAFF
TGTGCCAGCAGATCTATTACAGGGGGCACTGAAGCTTTCTTT
>.|TRBJ1-6|TRBV29-1|.
CSVSTGFNSPLHF
TGCAGCGTGTCAACAGGGTTCAATTCACCCCTCCACTTT
>TRBD2|TRBJ2-5|TRBV30|.
CAWSVYPGLAGGETQYF
TGTGCCTGGAGTGTATACCCGGGACTAGCGGGGGGAGAGACCCAGTACTTC
>.|TRBJ2-7|TRBV5-1|.
CASSQIELGGTFRQYF
TGCGCCAGCAGCCAGATAGAGTTGGGGGGAACCTTTAGGCAGTACTTC
>.|TRBJ1-1|TRBV29-1|.
CSAGGWAIEAFF
TGCAGCGCCGGAGGATGGGCGATAGAAGCTTTCTTT
>TRBD1|TRBJ2-7|TRBV30|.
CAWSWTGVTYEQYF
TGTGCCTGGAGCTGGACAGGGGTTACCTACGAGCAGTACTTC
>.|TRBJ2-3|TRBV15|.
CATSRSRRDGTDTQYF
TGTGCCACCAGCAGATCTCGGCGGGACGGCACAGATACGCAGTATTTT
>.|TRBJ1-4|TRBV5-1|once
CASSLLQGSGEKLFF
TGCGCCAGCAGCCTTCTCCAGGGCAGTGGGGAAAAACTGTTTTTT
>.|TRBJ1-5|TRBV19|.
CASSFAGYNQPQHF
TGTGCCAGTAGTTTTGCAGGGTACAATCAGCCCCAGCATTTT
>TRBD1|TRBJ2-1|TRBV11-3|.
CASSLEHDRGEQFF
TGTGCCAGCAGCTTAGAACATGACAGGGGCGAGCAGTTCTTC